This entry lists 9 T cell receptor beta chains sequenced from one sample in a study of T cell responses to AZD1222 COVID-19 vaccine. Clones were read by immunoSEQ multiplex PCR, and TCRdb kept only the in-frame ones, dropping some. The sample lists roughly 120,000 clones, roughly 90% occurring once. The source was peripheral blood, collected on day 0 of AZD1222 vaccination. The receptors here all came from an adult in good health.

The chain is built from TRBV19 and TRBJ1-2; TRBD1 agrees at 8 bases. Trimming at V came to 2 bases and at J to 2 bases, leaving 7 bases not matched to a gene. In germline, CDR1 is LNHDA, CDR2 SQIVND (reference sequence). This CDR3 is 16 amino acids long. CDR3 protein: CASSIYEDRDNYGYTF. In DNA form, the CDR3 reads TGTGCCAGTAGTATATATGAGGACAGGGACAACTATGGCTACACCTTC.

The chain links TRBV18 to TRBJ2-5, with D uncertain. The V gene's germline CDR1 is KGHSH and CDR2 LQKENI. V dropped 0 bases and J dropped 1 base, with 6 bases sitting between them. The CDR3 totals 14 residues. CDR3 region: CASSPPRTQETQYF. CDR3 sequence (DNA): TGTGCCAGCTCACCACCGAGGACCCAAGAGACCCAGTACTTC.

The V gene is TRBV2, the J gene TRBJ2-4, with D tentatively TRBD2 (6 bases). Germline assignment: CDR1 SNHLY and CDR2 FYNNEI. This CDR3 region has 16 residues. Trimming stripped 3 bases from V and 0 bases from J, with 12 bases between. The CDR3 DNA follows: TGTGCCAGCAGTGAGGAGGGTCTTCGAGCCAAAAACATTCAGTACTTC. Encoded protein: CASSEEGLRAKNIQYF.

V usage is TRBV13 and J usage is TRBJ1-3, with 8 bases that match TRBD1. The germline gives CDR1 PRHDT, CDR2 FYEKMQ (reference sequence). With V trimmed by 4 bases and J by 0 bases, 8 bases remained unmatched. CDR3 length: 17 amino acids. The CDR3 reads CASSSDRGVPSGNTIYF. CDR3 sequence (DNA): TGTGCCAGCAGCTCCGACAGGGGAGTTCCCTCTGGAAACACCATATATTTT.

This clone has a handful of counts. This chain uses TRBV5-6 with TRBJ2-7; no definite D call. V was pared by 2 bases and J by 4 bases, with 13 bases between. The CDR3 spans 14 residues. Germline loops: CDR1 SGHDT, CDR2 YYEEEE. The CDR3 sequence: CASSLPLGGYEQYF. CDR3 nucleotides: TGTGCCAGCAGCTTACCCTTAGGTGGGTACGAGCAGTACTTC.

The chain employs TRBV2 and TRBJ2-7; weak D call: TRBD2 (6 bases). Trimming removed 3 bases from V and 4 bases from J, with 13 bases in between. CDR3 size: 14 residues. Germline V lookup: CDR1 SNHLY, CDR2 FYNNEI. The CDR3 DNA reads TGTGCCAGCAGTGACGGGCAGGGAGGATACGAGCAGTACTTC. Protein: CASSDGQGGYEQYF.

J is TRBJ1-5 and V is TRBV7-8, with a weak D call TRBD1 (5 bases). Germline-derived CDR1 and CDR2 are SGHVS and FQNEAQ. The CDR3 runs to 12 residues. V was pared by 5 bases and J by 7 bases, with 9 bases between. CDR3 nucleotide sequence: TGTGCCAGCAGCCCGGGGGACCAGCCCCAGCATTTT. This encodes CASSPGDQPQHF. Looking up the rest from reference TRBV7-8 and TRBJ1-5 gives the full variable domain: GAGVSQSPRYKVAKRGQDVALRCDPISGHVSLFWYQQALGQGPEFLTYFQNEAQLDKSGLPSDRFFAERPEGSVSTLKIQRTQQEDSAVYLCASSPGDQPQHFGDGTRLSIL.

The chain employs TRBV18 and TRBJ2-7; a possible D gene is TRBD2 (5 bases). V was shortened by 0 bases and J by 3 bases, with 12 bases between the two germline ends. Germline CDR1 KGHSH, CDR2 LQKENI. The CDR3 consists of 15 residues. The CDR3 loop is CASSPPATSGYEQYF. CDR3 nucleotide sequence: TGTGCCAGCTCACCACCAGCTACGAGCGGCTACGAGCAGTACTTC.

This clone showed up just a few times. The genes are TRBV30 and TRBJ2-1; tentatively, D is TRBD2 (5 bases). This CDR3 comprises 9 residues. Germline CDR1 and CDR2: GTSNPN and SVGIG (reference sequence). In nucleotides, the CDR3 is TGTGCTTTCGGAGGTCAGCAGTTCTTC. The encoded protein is CAFGGQQFF.